What follows are 20 T cell receptor beta chains derived from one specimen sequenced in a study of CD8+ T cells in alopecia areata. The treatment: oral pan-JAK inhibitor, 5-10 mg twice daily. Sequencing relied on a cDNA template that was reverse transcribed from extracted RNA. Only in-frame clones appear in the TCRdb table, and some are missing; sequencing was by immunoSEQ multiplex PCR. Of roughly 60,000 clones in the sample, about 43% were seen once. The source was CD8+ T cells sorted from blood, collected around week 36, from a patient treated with tofacitinib. The source of these receptors is a human donor with alopecia areata.

The V and J genes are TRBV27 and TRBJ2-5, with a tentative D call TRBD2 (5 bases). With 5 bases removed from V and 4 bases from J, the gap between germline ends came to 14 bases. Per germline, CDR1 MNHEY and CDR2 SMNVEV (reference sequence). CDR3 length: 14 residues. CDR3 in DNA: TGTGCCAGCAGTCCCGTAACGGGAAGAGAGACCCAGTACTTC. Its protein product is CASSPVTGRETQYF.

The chain combines TRBV7-2 with TRBJ2-5; the D gene is possibly TRBD2 (5 bases). Germline CDR1 is SGHTA and CDR2 is FQGNSA. Trimming shortened V by 2 bases and J by 5 bases, and 15 bases separated the two germline ends. The CDR3 is 15 residues long. Here the CDR3 DNA reads TGTGCCAGCAGCTTAACTTACCTGGGCGGGGAGACCCAGTACTTC. It codes for CASSLTYLGGETQYF.

The sample holds one count of this clone. V and J are TRBV9 and TRBJ1-1, with a possible D match to TRBD1 (5 bases). Germline loops: CDR1 SGDLS, CDR2 YYNGEE. V was cut by 5 bases and J by 2 bases, with 16 bases left in between. The CDR3 spans 15 residues. The CDR3 sequence: CASRRRDGGNTEAFF. CDR3 nucleotide sequence: TGTGCCAGCAGGCGTCGAGACGGGGGTAACACTGAAGCTTTCTTT. The whole variable domain, remainder taken from reference TRBV9 and TRBJ1-1, is DSGVTQTPKHLITATGQRVTLRCSPRSGDLSVYWYQQSLDQGLQFLIQYYNGEERAKGNILERFSAQQFPDLHSELNLSSLELGDSALYFCASRRRDGGNTEAFFGQGTRLTVV.

The chain has TRBV25-1 and TRBJ2-1; D unclear. Trimming removed 7 bases from V and 6 bases from J, with 10 bases in between. The V gene's germline CDR1 is MGHDK and CDR2 SYGVNS. The CDR3 runs 12 residues. Here the CDR3 DNA reads TGTGCCAGCATAAGAATAGGCAATGAGCAGTTCTTC. This gives the protein CASIRIGNEQFF.

This clone was seen a handful of times. The chain's CDR3 is CASSQERRNYGYTF. The CDR3 DNA is TGCGCCAGCAGCCAAGAGAGACGGAACTATGGCTACACCTTC. V and J are TRBV4-1 and TRBJ1-2, with D uncertain. The CDR3 contains 14 residues. Germline loops: CDR1 MGHRA, CDR2 YSYEKL. The germline V and J ends were trimmed by 0 bases and 2 bases, with 7 bases remaining between them.

V gene TRBV29-1 combines with J gene TRBJ2-1; 10 bases are shared with TRBD2. The V segment lost 5 bases and the J segment 5 bases; nucleotides outside the gene matches: 6. CDR3 length: 14 amino acids. CDR1 and CDR2 from the germline V gene are SQVTM and ANQGSEA. The CDR3 nucleotides read TGCAGCGTTTCTACTAGCGGGACCCACAATGAGCAGTTCTTC. Residues: CSVSTSGTHNEQFF.

The CDR3 region is CASREATGAGANVLTF. CDR3 sequence (DNA): TGTGCCAGCAGGGAGGCCACAGGGGCTGGGGCCAACGTCCTGACTTTC. This chain links TRBV2 with TRBJ2-6; 7 bases are a match to TRBD1. CDR3 length equals 16 residues. Germline V lookup: CDR1 SNHLY, CDR2 FYNNEI. The V segment lost 6 bases and the J segment 2 bases; nucleotides outside the gene matches: 7.

This clone has only a few counts. The chain recombines TRBV19 with TRBJ1-2; 7 bases line up with TRBD1. The J segment lost 8 bases and the V segment lost 5 bases, leaving 11 bases of the junction unmatched. The germline V gene encodes CDR1 LNHDA and CDR2 SQIVND (reference sequence). The CDR3 runs 14 residues. CDR3 DNA: TGTGCCAGTAGTCCCCGAACGGACAGGAGGGGCTACACCTTC. Translation gives CASSPRTDRRGYTF.

DNA of the CDR3: TGTGCCAGCGGCCGGGGGCCCTACAATGAGCAGTTCTTC. Its translation is CASGRGPYNEQFF. The genes are TRBV7-8 and TRBJ2-1; D is tentatively TRBD1 or TRBD2 (6 bases each). The length of the CDR3 is 13 residues. The V end was cut by 8 bases, the J end by 2 bases, with 10 bases between. Looked up from germline, CDR1 is SGHVS and CDR2 is FQNEAQ.

The chain combines TRBV27 with TRBJ2-1; 10 nucleotides line up with TRBD2. This CDR3 has 14 residues. The V and J ends lost 5 bases and 5 bases, in that order; junction bases with no gene match: 3. CDR1 and CDR2 (germline): MNHEY, SMNVEV (reference sequence). DNA of the CDR3: TGTGCCAGCAGTCTAGCGGGAGCTAACAATGAGCAGTTCTTC. Its translation is CASSLAGANNEQFF.

The chain links TRBV7-2 to TRBJ2-1; 8 nucleotides line up with TRBD1. The CDR3 spans 18 residues. Per germline, CDR1 SGHTA and CDR2 FQGNSA. The V and J ends lost 5 bases and 0 bases, in that order; junction bases with no gene match: 12. The CDR3 loop reads CASSELTGTGSSYNEQFF. The CDR3 DNA follows: TGTGCCAGCAGCGAATTAACTGGGACAGGTAGCTCCTACAATGAGCAGTTCTTC.

CDR3 coding DNA: TGTGCCAGCAGCGGCGGCGGGCCCCCCGATACGCAGTATTTT. The encoded protein is CASSGGGPPDTQYF. The genes are TRBV5-4 and TRBJ2-3, with D perhaps TRBD2 (5 bases). This CDR3 is built from 14 residues. The germline gives CDR1 SGHNT, CDR2 YYREEE (reference sequence). V was cut by 4 bases and J by 6 bases, with 15 bases left in between.

This clone was seen a few times. The chain recombines TRBV29-1 with TRBJ2-2; D remains ambiguous. The CDR3 sequence is 13 residues long. The V end was cut by 4 bases, the J end by 0 bases, with 6 bases between. CDR1 and CDR2 from the germline V gene are SQVTM and ANQGSEA. The CDR3 coding sequence is TGCAGCGTTGTTTTATCGAACACCGGGGAGCTGTTTTTT. Protein sequence: CSVVLSNTGELFF.

With respect to this clone: The same CDR3 is also encoded by other DNA sequences in this sample. V gene TRBV19 combines with J gene TRBJ2-7; TRBD1 is a possible D gene (5 bases). The CDR3 runs to 13 residues. V lost 8 bases, J lost 0 bases, and 11 bases lay in between. From germline, CDR1 is LNHDA and CDR2 SQIVND (reference sequence). In nucleotides, the CDR3 is TGTGCCAGTTCCATGACAGCCTCCTACGAGCAGTACTTC. Amino acid sequence: CASSMTASYEQYF.

There are a few counts of this clone. J is TRBJ1-1 and V is TRBV30; D is unclear. The CDR3 has 15 amino acids. Germline CDR1 is GTSNPN and CDR2 is SVGIG (reference sequence). The V end lost 0 bases, the J end lost 4 bases, and 15 bases lay between the germline ends. CDR3 residues: CAWSVRAGRGTEAFF. The CDR3 coding sequence is TGTGCCTGGAGTGTCCGTGCGGGAAGAGGCACTGAAGCTTTCTTT.

The rearrangement uses TRBV29-1 and TRBJ2-1; perhaps TRBD1 as D (6 bases). The CDR3 is 14 residues long. Trimming took 8 bases from V and 4 from J, leaving 18 bases between them. Per the germline V gene, CDR1 is SQVTM and CDR2 is ANQGSEA. CDR3 in DNA: TGCAGCCTGGGGTCGGGACAAGGATACAATGAGCAGTTCTTC. It is translated as CSLGSGQGYNEQFF.

This clone was observed a handful of times. This chain uses TRBV9 with TRBJ2-5, with 9 bases fitting TRBD1. Trimming took 0 bases from V and 5 from J; bases not matched to a gene: 5. The CDR3 contains 15 residues. Germline V gene sequence: CDR1 SGDLS, CDR2 YYNGEE. The CDR3 sequence is CASSVDDRGYETQYF. CDR3 DNA sequence: TGTGCCAGCAGCGTAGATGACAGGGGGTACGAGACCCAGTACTTC. The full variable domain, its missing parts supplied by reference TRBV9 and TRBJ2-5, is DSGVTQTPKHLITATGQRVTLRCSPRSGDLSVYWYQQSLDQGLQFLIQYYNGEERAKGNILERFSAQQFPDLHSELNLSSLELGDSALYFCASSVDDRGYETQYFGPGTRLLVL.

This chain uses TRBV28 with TRBJ2-2, with TRBD2 as a possible D gene (6 bases). The CDR3 has 17 residues. Germline lookup yields CDR1 MDHEN and CDR2 SYDVKM. The V and J ends lost 3 bases and 1 base respectively, with 15 bases between them. The CDR3: CASSFPTIGRNTGELFF. DNA for the CDR3: TGTGCCAGCAGTTTCCCCACGATCGGGAGGAACACCGGGGAGCTGTTTTTT.

CDR3 residues: CASSLTALSTYNEQFF. In DNA form, the CDR3 reads TGTGCCAGCAGCTTAACAGCTCTAAGCACCTACAATGAGCAGTTCTTC. This chain links TRBV7-8 with TRBJ2-1; D is uncertain. CDR3 length equals 16 residues. The germline V gene encodes CDR1 SGHVS and CDR2 FQNEAQ. The V end was cut by 2 bases, the J end by 2 bases, with 13 bases between.

In nucleotides, the CDR3 is TGTGCCACCAGCAGTAGACAGGGGAGGCAAGAGACCCAGTACTTC. Protein sequence: CATSSRQGRQETQYF. The rearrangement joins TRBV15 to TRBJ2-5, with 8 bases that match TRBD1. Germline CDR1 and CDR2: LNHNV and YYDKDF (reference sequence). V was clipped by 3 bases and J by 2 bases; unmatched bases: 5. The CDR3 runs to 15 residues.